The 7 T cell receptor beta chains listed next were all sequenced from one sample in a study of cytomegalovirus exposure and HLA in healthy donors. PCR involved 60 Vbeta and 13 Jbeta primers. Using immunoSEQ multiplex PCR, the repertoire was profiled, and TCRdb retains in-frame clones only, with some absent. The sample shows about 180,000 clones, under 80% of them seen only once. The specimen sequenced was PBMCs. These receptors all come from a woman in her 30s in good health and CMV-seropositive.

This clone was counted between two and nine times. The chain joins TRBV6-1 to TRBJ1-1; D might be TRBD1 (6 bases). The CDR3 is made up of 14 amino acids. CDR1 and CDR2 (germline): MNHNS, SASEGT. V dropped 6 bases and J dropped 5 bases, with 16 bases sitting between them. CDR3 DNA: TGTGCCAGCAGCGTAAGGGGGTGGAATACTGAAGCTTTCTTT. Its protein is CASSVRGWNTEAFF.

The chain links TRBV19 to TRBJ2-2; unclear D gene. V lost 8 bases and J lost 7, with 11 bases in between. The length of the CDR3 is 12 residues. CDR1 LNHDA and CDR2 SQIVND come from the germline V gene (reference sequence). The CDR3 DNA reads TGTGCCAGTTCTCCTCCGGGCGGGGAGCTGTTTTTT. This gives the protein CASSPPGGELFF.

The chain joins TRBV15 to TRBJ2-7; 8 bases map to TRBD1. The ends lost 0 bases at V and 5 bases at J; junction bases unmatched: 9. The germline V gene has CDR1 LNHNV and CDR2 YYDKDF (reference sequence). The CDR3 has 16 residues. For the CDR3, the DNA is TGTGCCACCAGCAGAGATCTCAGGGGGCTAGCTAACGAGCAGTACTTC. It yields the protein CATSRDLRGLANEQYF. The variable domain in full, with the rest retrieved from reference TRBV15 and TRBJ2-7, is DAMVIQNPRYQVTQFGKPVTLSCSQTLNHNVMYWYQQKSSQAPKLLFHYYDKDFNNEADTPDNFQSRRPNTSFCFLDIRSPGLGDTAMYLCATSRDLRGLANEQYFGPGTRLTVT.

This clone was seen once. J is TRBJ2-7 and V is TRBV27, with D uncertain. The V end was cut by 3 bases, the J end by 3 bases, with 9 bases between. This CDR3 spans 13 amino acids. Germline lookup yields CDR1 MNHEY and CDR2 SMNVEV (reference sequence). CDR3 sequence reads: CASSFGTNYEQYF. CDR3 DNA sequence: TGTGCCAGCAGTTTCGGCACTAACTACGAGCAGTACTTC.

The V and J genes are TRBV15 and TRBJ2-3, with TRBD2 matching over 8 bases. The V and J ends lost 1 base and 1 base, in that order; junction bases with no gene match: 4. The CDR3 covers 16 residues. The germline gives CDR1 LNHNV, CDR2 YYDKDF (reference sequence). CDR3 region: CATSRVRGGGTDTQYF. As DNA, the CDR3 is TGTGCCACCAGCAGAGTACGGGGGGGAGGCACAGATACGCAGTATTTT.

The chain recombines TRBV7-7 with TRBJ1-4; TRBD1 is a possible D gene (6 bases). The V and J ends lost 5 bases and 0 bases respectively, with 16 bases between them. Looked up from germline, CDR1 is SSHAT and CDR2 is FNYEAQ (reference sequence). There are 17 residues in the CDR3. The CDR3 loop reads CASSDTGPEATNEKLFF. CDR3 nucleotide sequence: TGTGCCAGCAGCGATACAGGGCCCGAAGCAACTAATGAAAAACTGTTTTTT. The full variable domain, completed using reference TRBV7-7 and TRBJ1-4, is GAGVSQSPRYKVTKRGQDVTLRCDPISSHATLYWYQQALGQGPEFLTYFNYEAQPDKSGLPSDRFSAERPEGSISTLTIQRTEQRDSAMYRCASSDTGPEATNEKLFFGSGTQLSVL.

The chain links TRBV9 to TRBJ2-7; 7 bases are a match to TRBD2. The CDR3 consists of 17 residues. V trimming: 3 bases; J trimming: 2 bases; junction bases outside the gene matches: 14. Germline CDR1 and CDR2: SGDLS and YYNGEE. Here the CDR3 reads CASSAPLGGGSAYEQYF. DNA for the CDR3: TGTGCCAGCAGCGCCCCCCTGGGGGGGGGAAGCGCCTACGAGCAGTACTTC. The variable domain in full, completed from reference TRBV9 and TRBJ2-7, reads DSGVTQTPKHLITATGQRVTLRCSPRSGDLSVYWYQQSLDQGLQFLIQYYNGEERAKGNILERFSAQQFPDLHSELNLSSLELGDSALYFCASSAPLGGGSAYEQYFGPGTRLTVT.